Listed below are T cell receptor beta chains from one sample, sequenced in a study of T cell responses to AZD1222 COVID-19 vaccine. Sequenced by immunoSEQ multiplex PCR; TCRdb stores in-frame clones only, minus some. Of roughly 120,000 clones in the sample, 89% were seen once. The specimen comprised peripheral blood, sampled on day 0 of AZD1222 vaccination. These receptors originate from an adult in good health. Each CDR3 is given with its conserved first and last residue.

v_gene | CDR3aa
TRBV5-5 | CASSSEGGPSYEQYF
TRBV5-6 | CASSPLGVAYYEQYF
TRBV12-3/TRBV12-4 | CASSLATGELFF
TRBV5-6 | CASSLYQGVTETQYF
TRBV7-9 | CASSLISYEQYF
TRBV28 | CASSLSNGRNTDTQYF
TRBV5-1 | CASSLNSNTEAFF
TRBV30 | CAWRRQRNSPLHF
TRBV3-1/TRBV3-2 | CASTTGTPNSYNEQFF
TRBV18 | CASSPRIAGGPTDTQYF
TRBV18 | CASSWEGSANYGYTF
TRBV7-9 | CASSSQGYEQYF
TRBV5-4 | CASSGGGINSPLHF
TRBV19 | CASSIDLGGPDGYTF
TRBV6-5 | CASSRVGGGYGYTF
TRBV6-5 | CASLGQGGKLFF
TRBV4-2 | CASSPESGTGRNTIYF
TRBV7-9 | CASSLGMGGSPLHF
TRBV27 | CASSLSNRAAEAFF
TRBV20-1 | CSASLEQFF
TRBV24-1 | CATSDFTTTYQETQYF
TRBV7-2 | CASSQPNSPLHF